A selection of T cell receptor beta chains follows, all from one sample in a study of cytomegalovirus exposure and HLA in healthy donors. The assay was immunoSEQ multiplex PCR, and TCRdb's table has in-frame clones only and misses some. The sample carries approximately 290,000 clones, 80% recorded once. The source material was PBMCs. Source of these receptors: a girl aged 2 to 9 in good health and CMV-seronegative. CDR3s include the opening cysteine and the closing phenylalanine or tryptophan. Fields, in order: clone size, J gene, D gene, V gene, CDR3 protein, CDR3 DNA. D genes are given only for firm matches. Where a row states a size, it is once, few, many or the class of an expanded clone; other rows omit it.

-	TRBJ1-1	-	TRBV7-8	CASSQQRTEAFF	TGTGCCAGCAGCCAGCAGCGGACGGAAGCTTTCTTT
-	TRBJ1-1	TRBD1	TRBV28	CASSQHRGRKTEAFF	TGTGCCAGCAGTCAACACAGGGGGCGAAAGACTGAAGCTTTCTTT
few	TRBJ1-2	TRBD1	TRBV18	CASSPRGPYGYTF	TGTGCCAGCTCACCTAGGGGGCCCTATGGCTACACCTTC
-	TRBJ2-1	TRBD2	TRBV14	CASSQDAGASYNEQFF	TGTGCCAGCAGCCAAGACGCGGGAGCGTCCTACAATGAGCAGTTCTTC
-	TRBJ2-1	TRBD2	TRBV9	CASSDNLAAKDEQFF	TGTGCCAGCAGCGATAACCTAGCGGCGAAGGATGAGCAGTTCTTC
-	TRBJ2-3	TRBD1	TRBV4-2	CASSSSGTGSTDTQYF	TGTGCCAGCAGCTCTTCCGGGACAGGGAGCACAGATACGCAGTATTTT
-	TRBJ2-7	-	TRBV7-2	CASSFLGGPPYEQYF	TGTGCCAGCAGCTTTCTGGGGGGGCCTCCGTACGAGCAGTACTTC
-	TRBJ1-6	-	TRBV13	CASSDTRGLYNSPLHF	TGTGCCAGCAGCGACACGAGAGGACTCTATAATTCACCCCTCCACTTT
-	TRBJ2-1	-	TRBV11-3	CASSHRPGASNEQFF	TGTGCCAGCAGCCACAGACCAGGGGCCAGCAATGAGCAGTTCTTC
-	TRBJ1-2	TRBD1	TRBV30	CAWSVGRTGWNYGYTF	TGTGCCTGGAGTGTCGGAAGGACAGGGTGGAACTATGGCTACACCTTC
-	TRBJ2-5	-	TRBV5-4	CASSLEAGSETQYF	TGTGCCAGCAGCTTGGAGGCGGGTTCAGAGACCCAGTACTTC